Listed below are T cell receptor beta chains from one sample, sequenced in a study of shared clonotypes between healthy human individuals. Generated by immunoSEQ multiplex PCR, the TCRdb table keeps only in-frame clones and is missing some. This sample has 600,000 to 700,000 clones, with about three quarters found just once. The sample consisted of memory CD4+ T cells sorted from blood. The receptor source for this set is a woman in her twenties or thirties in good health. Both conserved end residues are part of each CDR3. Each record gives: D gene, V gene, J gene, clone size, CDR3 protein, CDR3 DNA. D genes are given only for firm matches. Size is omitted from some rows. Given values are once, few, many or a class for expanded clones.

d_gene: .
v_gene: TRBV28
j_gene: TRBJ1-4
abundance: .
CDR3aa: CASRRTATNEKLFF
CDR3nt: TGTGCCAGCAGACGGACAGCAACTAATGAAAAACTGTTTTTT

d_gene: .
v_gene: TRBV19
j_gene: TRBJ2-7
abundance: .
CDR3aa: CASSSSRVWESEQYF
CDR3nt: TGTGCCAGTAGTAGCTCCAGGGTTTGGGAGTCCGAGCAGTACTTC

d_gene: .
v_gene: TRBV7-8
j_gene: TRBJ2-1
abundance: many
CDR3aa: CASSLQGYNEQFF
CDR3nt: TGTGCCAGCAGCCTTCAGGGGTACAATGAGCAGTTCTTC

d_gene: .
v_gene: TRBV19
j_gene: TRBJ2-3
abundance: .
CDR3aa: CASSIADLAPSTDTQYF
CDR3nt: TGTGCCAGTAGTATAGCCGATCTCGCCCCTAGCACAGATACGCAGTATTTT

d_gene: .
v_gene: TRBV18
j_gene: TRBJ1-2
abundance: .
CDR3aa: CASSTDQGLGYTF
CDR3nt: TGTGCCAGCTCCACAGACCAGGGCTTGGGCTACACCTTC

d_gene: .
v_gene: TRBV5-1
j_gene: TRBJ2-2
abundance: .
CDR3aa: CASSLAPGANTGELFF
CDR3nt: TGCGCCAGCAGCTTGGCCCCCGGAGCGAACACCGGGGAGCTGTTTTTT

d_gene: TRBD2
v_gene: TRBV7-2
j_gene: TRBJ2-1
abundance: few
CDR3aa: CASSFLPGGLYEQFF
CDR3nt: TGTGCCAGCAGCTTTCTACCGGGAGGTTTGTATGAGCAGTTCTTC

d_gene: .
v_gene: TRBV30
j_gene: TRBJ1-2
abundance: .
CDR3aa: CAWSVRVGQYGYTF
CDR3nt: TGTGCCTGGAGTGTACGGGTAGGACAGTATGGCTACACCTTC

d_gene: TRBD2
v_gene: TRBV10-1
j_gene: TRBJ2-1
abundance: .
CDR3aa: CASSDVAGGGYNEQFF
CDR3nt: TGCGCCAGCAGTGATGTAGCGGGAGGGGGTTACAATGAGCAGTTCTTC

d_gene: .
v_gene: TRBV18
j_gene: TRBJ2-7
abundance: .
CDR3aa: CASSFQVSYEQYF
CDR3nt: TGTGCCAGCTCATTTCAGGTCTCCTACGAGCAGTACTTC

d_gene: .
v_gene: TRBV10-1
j_gene: TRBJ1-5
abundance: .
CDR3aa: CASSESILQPQHF
CDR3nt: TGCGCCAGCAGTGAGTCGATATTACAGCCCCAGCATTTT

d_gene: TRBD2
v_gene: TRBV5-1
j_gene: TRBJ2-7
abundance: .
CDR3aa: CASSGLSGGPNEQYF
CDR3nt: TGCGCCAGCTCAGGATTGTCGGGAGGGCCTAACGAGCAGTACTTC

d_gene: TRBD1
v_gene: TRBV19
j_gene: TRBJ1-5
abundance: .
CDR3aa: CASGGTGHNQPQHF
CDR3nt: TGTGCCAGTGGGGGGACAGGCCACAATCAGCCCCAGCATTTT

d_gene: .
v_gene: TRBV11-1
j_gene: TRBJ2-5
abundance: .
CDR3aa: CASSLVPGLETQYF
CDR3nt: TGTGCCAGCAGCTTAGTACCAGGGTTGGAGACCCAGTACTTC

d_gene: .
v_gene: TRBV9
j_gene: TRBJ1-2
abundance: .
CDR3aa: CASSPSRTKSLGGYTF
CDR3nt: TGTGCCAGCAGCCCATCGAGGACAAAGTCTCTGGGTGGCTACACCTTC

d_gene: TRBD1
v_gene: TRBV27
j_gene: TRBJ1-4
abundance: once
CDR3aa: CASRGQGEGKLFF
CDR3nt: TGTGCCAGCAGAGGTCAGGGGGAGGGAAAACTGTTTTTT

d_gene: TRBD2
v_gene: TRBV27
j_gene: TRBJ2-5
abundance: .
CDR3aa: CASSLKGGRAGETQYF
CDR3nt: TGTGCCAGCAGTTTAAAGGGCGGGAGGGCCGGAGAGACCCAGTACTTC

d_gene: TRBD1
v_gene: TRBV7-8
j_gene: TRBJ2-7
abundance: .
CDR3aa: CASSLAETGTYEQYF
CDR3nt: TGTGCCAGCAGCTTAGCCGAGACAGGGACCTACGAGCAGTACTTC

d_gene: .
v_gene: TRBV6-1
j_gene: TRBJ2-5
abundance: .
CDR3aa: CASSETRYGMQETQYF
CDR3nt: TGTGCCAGCAGTGAGACCCGGTACGGGATGCAAGAGACCCAGTACTTC

d_gene: TRBD2
v_gene: TRBV6-5
j_gene: TRBJ2-1
abundance: .
CDR3aa: CASSRLTSSFREQFF
CDR3nt: TGTGCCAGCAGTCGTTTGACTAGCTCTTTCCGTGAGCAGTTCTTC